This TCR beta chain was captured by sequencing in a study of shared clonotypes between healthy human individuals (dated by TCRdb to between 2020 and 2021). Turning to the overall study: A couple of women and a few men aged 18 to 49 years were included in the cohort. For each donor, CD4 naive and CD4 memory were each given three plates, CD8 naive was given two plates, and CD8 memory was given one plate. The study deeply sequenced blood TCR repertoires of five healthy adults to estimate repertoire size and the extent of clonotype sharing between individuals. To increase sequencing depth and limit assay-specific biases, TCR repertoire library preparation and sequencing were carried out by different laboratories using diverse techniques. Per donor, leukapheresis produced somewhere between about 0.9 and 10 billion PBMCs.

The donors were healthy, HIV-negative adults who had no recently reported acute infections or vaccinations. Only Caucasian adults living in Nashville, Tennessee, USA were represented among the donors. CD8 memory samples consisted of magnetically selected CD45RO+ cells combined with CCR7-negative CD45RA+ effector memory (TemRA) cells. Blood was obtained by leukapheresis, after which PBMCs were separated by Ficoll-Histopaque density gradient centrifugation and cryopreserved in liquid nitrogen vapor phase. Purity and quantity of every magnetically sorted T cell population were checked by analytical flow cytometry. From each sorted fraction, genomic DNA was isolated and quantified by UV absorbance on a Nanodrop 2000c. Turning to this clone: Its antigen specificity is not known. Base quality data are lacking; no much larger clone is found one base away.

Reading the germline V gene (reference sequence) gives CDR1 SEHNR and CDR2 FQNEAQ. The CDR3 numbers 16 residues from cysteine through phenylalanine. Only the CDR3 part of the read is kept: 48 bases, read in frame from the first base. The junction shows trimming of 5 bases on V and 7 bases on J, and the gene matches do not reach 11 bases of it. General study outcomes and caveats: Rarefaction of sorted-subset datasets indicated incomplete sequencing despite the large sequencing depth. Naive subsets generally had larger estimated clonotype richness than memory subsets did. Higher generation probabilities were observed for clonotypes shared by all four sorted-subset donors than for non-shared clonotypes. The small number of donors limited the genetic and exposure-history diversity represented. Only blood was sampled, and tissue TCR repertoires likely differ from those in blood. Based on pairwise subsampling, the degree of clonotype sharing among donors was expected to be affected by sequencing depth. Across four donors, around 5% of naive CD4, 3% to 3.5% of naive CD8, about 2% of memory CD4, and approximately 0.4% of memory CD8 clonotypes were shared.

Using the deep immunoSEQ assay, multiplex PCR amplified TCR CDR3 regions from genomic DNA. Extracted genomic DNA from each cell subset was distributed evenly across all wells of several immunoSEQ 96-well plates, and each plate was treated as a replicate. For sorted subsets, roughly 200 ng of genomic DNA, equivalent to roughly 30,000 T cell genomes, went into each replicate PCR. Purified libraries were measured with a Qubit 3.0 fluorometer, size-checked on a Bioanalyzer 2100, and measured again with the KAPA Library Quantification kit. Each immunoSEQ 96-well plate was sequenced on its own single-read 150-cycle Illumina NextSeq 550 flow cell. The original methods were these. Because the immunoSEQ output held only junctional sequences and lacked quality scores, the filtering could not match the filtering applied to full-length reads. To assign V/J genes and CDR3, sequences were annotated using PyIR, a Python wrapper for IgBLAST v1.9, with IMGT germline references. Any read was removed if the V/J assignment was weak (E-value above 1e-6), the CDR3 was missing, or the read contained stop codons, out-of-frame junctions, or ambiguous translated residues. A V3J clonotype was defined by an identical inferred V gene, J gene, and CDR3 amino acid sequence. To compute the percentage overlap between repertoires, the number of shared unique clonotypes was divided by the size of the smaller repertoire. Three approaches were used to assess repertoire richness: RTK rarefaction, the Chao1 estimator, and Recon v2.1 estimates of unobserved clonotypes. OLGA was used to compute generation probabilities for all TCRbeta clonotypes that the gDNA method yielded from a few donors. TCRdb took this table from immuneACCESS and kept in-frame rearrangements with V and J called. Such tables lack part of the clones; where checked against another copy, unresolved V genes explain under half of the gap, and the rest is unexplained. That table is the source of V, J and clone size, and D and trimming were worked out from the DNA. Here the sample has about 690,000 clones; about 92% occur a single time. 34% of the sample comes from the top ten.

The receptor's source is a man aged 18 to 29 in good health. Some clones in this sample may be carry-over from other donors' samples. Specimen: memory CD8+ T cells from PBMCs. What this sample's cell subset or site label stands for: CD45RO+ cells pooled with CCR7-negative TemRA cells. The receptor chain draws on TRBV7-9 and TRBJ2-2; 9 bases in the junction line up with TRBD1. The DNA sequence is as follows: TGTGCCAGCAGCCCGCCGGGACAGGGTATGATCGGGGAGCTGTTTTTT. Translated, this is CASSPPGQGMIGELFF. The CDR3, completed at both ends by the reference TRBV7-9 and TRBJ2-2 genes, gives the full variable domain DTGVSQNPRHKITKRGQNVTFRCDPISEHNRLYWYRQTLGQGPEFLTYFQNEAQLEKSRLLSDRFSAERPKGSFSTLEIQRTEQGDSAMYLCASSPPGQGMIGELFFGEGSRLTVL.